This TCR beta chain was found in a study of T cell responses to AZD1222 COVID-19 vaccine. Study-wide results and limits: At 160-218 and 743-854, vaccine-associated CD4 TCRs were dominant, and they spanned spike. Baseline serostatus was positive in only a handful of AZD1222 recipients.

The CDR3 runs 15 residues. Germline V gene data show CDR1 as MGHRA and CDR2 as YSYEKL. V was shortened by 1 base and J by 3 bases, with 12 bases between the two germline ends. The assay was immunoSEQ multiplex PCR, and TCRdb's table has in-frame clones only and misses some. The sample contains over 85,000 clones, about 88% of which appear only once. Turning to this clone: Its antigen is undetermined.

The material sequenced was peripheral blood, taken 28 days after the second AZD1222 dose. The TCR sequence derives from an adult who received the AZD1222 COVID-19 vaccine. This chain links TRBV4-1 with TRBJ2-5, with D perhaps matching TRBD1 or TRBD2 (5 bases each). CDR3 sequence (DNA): TGCGCCAGCAGCCAAGGTGGGACGTCCGAAGAGACCCAGTACTTC. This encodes CASSQGGTSEETQYF.